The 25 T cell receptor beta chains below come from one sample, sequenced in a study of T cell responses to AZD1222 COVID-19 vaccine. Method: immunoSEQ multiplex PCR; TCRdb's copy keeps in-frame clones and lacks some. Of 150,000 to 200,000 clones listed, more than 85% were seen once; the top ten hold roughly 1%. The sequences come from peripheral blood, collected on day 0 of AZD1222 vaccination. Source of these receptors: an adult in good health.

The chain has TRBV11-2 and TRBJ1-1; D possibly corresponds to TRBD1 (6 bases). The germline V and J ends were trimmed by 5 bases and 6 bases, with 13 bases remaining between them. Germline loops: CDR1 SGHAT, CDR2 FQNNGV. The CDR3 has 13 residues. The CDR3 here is CASSRQGRAEAFF. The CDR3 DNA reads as TGTGCCAGCAGCCGTCAGGGGCGTGCTGAAGCTTTCTTT.

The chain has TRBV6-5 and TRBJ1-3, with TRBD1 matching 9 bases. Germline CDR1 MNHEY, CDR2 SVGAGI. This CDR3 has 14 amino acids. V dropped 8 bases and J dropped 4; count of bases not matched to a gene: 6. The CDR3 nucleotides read TGTGCCAGCGGCAAAGGGACAGGGGGAAACACCATATATTTT. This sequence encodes CASGKGTGGNTIYF.

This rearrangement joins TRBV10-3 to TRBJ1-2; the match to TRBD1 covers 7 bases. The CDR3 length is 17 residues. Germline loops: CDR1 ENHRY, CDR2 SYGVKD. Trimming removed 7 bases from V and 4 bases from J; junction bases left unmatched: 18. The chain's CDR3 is CAITPRDSQGSSYGYTF. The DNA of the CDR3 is TGTGCCATCACCCCCCGGGACAGCCAGGGGAGCTCCTATGGCTACACCTTC.

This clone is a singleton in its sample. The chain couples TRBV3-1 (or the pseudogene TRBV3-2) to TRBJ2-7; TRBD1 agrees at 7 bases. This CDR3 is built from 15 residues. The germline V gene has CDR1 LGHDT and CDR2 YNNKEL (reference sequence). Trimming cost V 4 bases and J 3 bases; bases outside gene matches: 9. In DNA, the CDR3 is TGTGCCAGCAGCCCCCCGGGACAGAGGGGCTACGAGCAGTACTTC. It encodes CASSPPGQRGYEQYF.

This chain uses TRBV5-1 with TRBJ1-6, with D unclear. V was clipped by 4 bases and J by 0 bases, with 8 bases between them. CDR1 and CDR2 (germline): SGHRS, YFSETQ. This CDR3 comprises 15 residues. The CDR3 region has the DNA TGCGCCAGCAGCCATGGAAGCTCCTATAATTCACCCCTCCACTTT. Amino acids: CASSHGSSYNSPLHF.

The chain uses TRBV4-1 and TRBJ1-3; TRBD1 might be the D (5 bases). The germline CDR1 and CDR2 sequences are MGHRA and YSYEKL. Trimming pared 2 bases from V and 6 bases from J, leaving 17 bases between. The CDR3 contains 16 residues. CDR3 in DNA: TGCGCCAGCAGCCAACATACAAGAGGGGTAGAAAACACCATATATTTT. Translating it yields CASSQHTRGVENTIYF.

CDR3 coding DNA: TGCGCCAGCGAGCCTGGGACAGCGAACACTGAAGCTTTCTTT. This gives the protein CASEPGTANTEAFF. The chain links TRBV10-2 to TRBJ1-1, with 7 nucleotides matching TRBD1. CDR1 and CDR2 (germline): WSHSY, SAAADI. V was clipped by 8 bases and J by 1 base; unmatched bases: 7. The length of the CDR3 is 14 residues.

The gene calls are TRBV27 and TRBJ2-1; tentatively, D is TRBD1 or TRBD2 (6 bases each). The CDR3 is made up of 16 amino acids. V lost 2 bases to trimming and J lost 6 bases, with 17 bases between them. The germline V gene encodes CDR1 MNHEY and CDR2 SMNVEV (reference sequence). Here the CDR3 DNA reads TGTGCCAGCAGTTTAATTCCCCCGGGGGCGTCCAATGAGCAGTTCTTC. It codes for CASSLIPPGASNEQFF.

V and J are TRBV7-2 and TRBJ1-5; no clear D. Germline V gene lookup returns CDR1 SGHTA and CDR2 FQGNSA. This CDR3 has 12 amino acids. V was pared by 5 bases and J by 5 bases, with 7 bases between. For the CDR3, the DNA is TGTGCCAGCAGCCTTCAGGATCAGCCCCAGCATTTT. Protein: CASSLQDQPQHF.

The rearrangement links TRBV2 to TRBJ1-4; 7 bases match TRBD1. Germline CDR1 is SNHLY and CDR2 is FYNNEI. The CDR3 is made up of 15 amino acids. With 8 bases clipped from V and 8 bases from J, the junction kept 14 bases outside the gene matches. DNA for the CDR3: TGTGCCAGCCGTAAACCGGGACAGCCCACGGAAAAACTGTTTTTT. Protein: CASRKPGQPTEKLFF.

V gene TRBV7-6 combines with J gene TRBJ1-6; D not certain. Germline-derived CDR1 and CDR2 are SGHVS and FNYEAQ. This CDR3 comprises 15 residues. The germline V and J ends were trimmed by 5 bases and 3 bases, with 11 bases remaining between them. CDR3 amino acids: CASSGAAYYNSPLHF. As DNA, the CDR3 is TGTGCCAGCAGCGGAGCGGCGTACTATAATTCACCCCTCCACTTT.

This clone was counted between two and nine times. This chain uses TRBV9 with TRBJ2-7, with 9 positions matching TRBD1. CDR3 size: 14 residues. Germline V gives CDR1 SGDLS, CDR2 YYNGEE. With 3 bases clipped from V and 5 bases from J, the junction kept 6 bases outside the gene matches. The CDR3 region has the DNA TGTGCCAGCAGCGCCCGGGACAGGGCCGACGAGCAGTACTTC. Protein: CASSARDRADEQYF.

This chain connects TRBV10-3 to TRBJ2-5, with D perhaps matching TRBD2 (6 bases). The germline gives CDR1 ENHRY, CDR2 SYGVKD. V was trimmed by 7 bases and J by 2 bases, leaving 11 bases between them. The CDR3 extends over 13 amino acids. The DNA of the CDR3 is TGTGCCATCAAAGGACGGGGGCAAGAGACCCAGTACTTC. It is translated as CAIKGRGQETQYF.

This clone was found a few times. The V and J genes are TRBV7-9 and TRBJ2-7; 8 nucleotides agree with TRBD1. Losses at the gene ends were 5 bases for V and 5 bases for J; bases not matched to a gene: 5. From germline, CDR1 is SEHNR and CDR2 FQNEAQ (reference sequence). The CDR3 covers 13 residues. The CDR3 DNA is TGTGCCAGCAGCCCCCGGACAGGGAACGAGCAGTACTTC. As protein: CASSPRTGNEQYF.

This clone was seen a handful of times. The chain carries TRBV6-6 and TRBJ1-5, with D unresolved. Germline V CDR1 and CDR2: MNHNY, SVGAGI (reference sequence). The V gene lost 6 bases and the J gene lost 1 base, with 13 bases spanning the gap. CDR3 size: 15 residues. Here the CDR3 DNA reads TGTGCCAGCAGGTACACGCTTTTAAGCAATCAGCCCCAGCATTTT. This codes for CASRYTLLSNQPQHF.

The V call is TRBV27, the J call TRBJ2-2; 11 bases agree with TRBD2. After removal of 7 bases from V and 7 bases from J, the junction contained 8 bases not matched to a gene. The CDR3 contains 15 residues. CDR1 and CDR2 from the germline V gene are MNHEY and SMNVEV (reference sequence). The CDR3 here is CASTISGGDGGELFF. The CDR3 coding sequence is TGTGCCAGCACCATTAGCGGGGGGGACGGCGGGGAGCTGTTTTTT.

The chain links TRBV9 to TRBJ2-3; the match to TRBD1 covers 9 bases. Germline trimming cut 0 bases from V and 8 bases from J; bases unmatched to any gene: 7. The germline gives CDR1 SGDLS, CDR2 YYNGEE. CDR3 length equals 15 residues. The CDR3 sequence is CASSVGGTGFGTQYF. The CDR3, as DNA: TGTGCCAGCAGCGTAGGGGGGACAGGGTTTGGTACGCAGTATTTT. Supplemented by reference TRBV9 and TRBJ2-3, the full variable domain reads DSGVTQTPKHLITATGQRVTLRCSPRSGDLSVYWYQQSLDQGLQFLIQYYNGEERAKGNILERFSAQQFPDLHSELNLSSLELGDSALYFCASSVGGTGFGTQYFGPGTRLTVL.

CDR3 loop: CASSLAGVLEQFF. CDR3 DNA sequence: TGCGCCAGCAGCTTGGCCGGAGTTCTTGAGCAGTTCTTC. V and J are TRBV5-1 and TRBJ2-1, with unresolved D. Trimming removed 0 bases at V and 9 bases at J, with 10 bases between. The CDR3 has 13 residues. CDR1 is SGHRS and CDR2 is YFSETQ in the germline V gene.

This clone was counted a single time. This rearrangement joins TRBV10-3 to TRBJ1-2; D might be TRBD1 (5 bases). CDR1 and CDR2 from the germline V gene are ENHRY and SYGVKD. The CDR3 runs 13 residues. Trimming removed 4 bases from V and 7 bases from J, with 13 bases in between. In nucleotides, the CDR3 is TGTGCCATCAGTGTTACAGGCCTAGGTGGCTACACCTTC. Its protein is CAISVTGLGGYTF.

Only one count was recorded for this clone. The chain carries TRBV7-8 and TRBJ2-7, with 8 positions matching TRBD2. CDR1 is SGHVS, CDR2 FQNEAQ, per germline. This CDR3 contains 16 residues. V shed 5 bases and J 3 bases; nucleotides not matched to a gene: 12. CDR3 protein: CASSASPGLAGYEQYF. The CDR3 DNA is TGTGCCAGCAGCGCCTCCCCCGGGCTAGCGGGCTACGAGCAGTACTTC. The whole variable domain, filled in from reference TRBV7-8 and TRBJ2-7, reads GAGVSQSPRYKVAKRGQDVALRCDPISGHVSLFWYQQALGQGPEFLTYFQNEAQLDKSGLPSDRFFAERPEGSVSTLKIQRTQQEDSAVYLCASSASPGLAGYEQYFGPGTRLTVT.

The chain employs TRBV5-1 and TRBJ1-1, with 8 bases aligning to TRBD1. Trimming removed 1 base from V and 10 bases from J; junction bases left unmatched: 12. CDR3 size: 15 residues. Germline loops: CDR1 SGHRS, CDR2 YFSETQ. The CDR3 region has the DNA TGCGCCAGCAGCTTGACCCTTGGGCAGGGGGCAGGAGCTTTCTTT. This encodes CASSLTLGQGAGAFF.

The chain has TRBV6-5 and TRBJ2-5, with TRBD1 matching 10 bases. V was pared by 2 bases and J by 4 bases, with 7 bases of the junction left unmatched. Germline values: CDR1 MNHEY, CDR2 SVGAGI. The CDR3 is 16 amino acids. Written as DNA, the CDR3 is TGTGCCAGCAGTTACACCGGACAGGGGGGGGTAGAGACCCAGTACTTC. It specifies CASSYTGQGGVETQYF.

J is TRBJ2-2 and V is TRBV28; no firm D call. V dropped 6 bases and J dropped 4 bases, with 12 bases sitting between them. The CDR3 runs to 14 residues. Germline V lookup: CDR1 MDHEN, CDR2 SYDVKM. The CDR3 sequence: CASRPSGPTGELFF. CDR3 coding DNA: TGTGCCAGCAGACCTAGTGGTCCCACCGGGGAGCTGTTTTTT.

CDR3 residues: CASRHRDITDTQYF. DNA for the CDR3: TGTGCCAGCAGGCACAGGGATATCACAGATACGCAGTATTTT. This chain connects TRBV27 to TRBJ2-3, with D possibly matching TRBD1 (6 bases). Germline CDR1 MNHEY, CDR2 SMNVEV (reference sequence). Trimming took 6 bases from V and 2 from J, leaving 12 bases between them. CDR3 length: 14 residues.

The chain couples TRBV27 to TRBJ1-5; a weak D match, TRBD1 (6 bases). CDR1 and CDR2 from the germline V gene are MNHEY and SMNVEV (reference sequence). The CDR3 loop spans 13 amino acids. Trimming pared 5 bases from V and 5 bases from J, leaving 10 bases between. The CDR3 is CASSQGRDQPQHF. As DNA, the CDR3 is TGTGCCAGCAGTCAGGGGAGGGATCAGCCCCAGCATTTT.